The T cell receptor (beta chain) under discussion was sequenced for a study of patients and donors after allogeneic stem cell transplantation. Between the trimmed V and J ends, which lost 0 bases and 6 bases, there was a span of 12 bases. Germline V gene sequence: CDR1 LGHNA, CDR2 YSLEER. The CDR3 length is 14 residues. MiXCR was run by TCRdb on the RT-PCR reads, yielding one entry per CDR3 protein. The table shows roughly 200,000 distinct CDR3 sequences, with around 41% occurring only once. This chain joins TRBV4-3 and TRBJ2-7, with D possibly matching TRBD2 (5 bases). The sequenced sample consisted of blood, either unsorted or a sorted T cell fraction (not recorded which). The clonotype originates from a human donor who was either an allogeneic HSCT recipient or a stem cell or donor lymphocyte infusion donor (not recorded which). It is not recorded whose cells these are; they may come from a transplant donor. The DNA for the CDR3 is TGCGCCAGCAGCCAAGATCTTTGGGGAGTCGAGCAGTACTTC. It specifies CASSQDLWGVEQYF.